This T cell receptor (beta chain) was obtained from a study of T-cell reconstitution after alpha-beta-depleted transplantation in children. Preparation of the TCRbeta library was carried out with unique molecular identifiers. TCRdb re-analysed the PCR reads in MiXCR, keeping a single row per CDR3 protein. The table records some 500,000 distinct CDR3 sequences, approximately 29% of them present only once. The CDR3 is made up of 11 amino acids. V lost 1 base to trimming and J lost 13 bases, with 8 bases between them. Material: PBMCs from the stem cell graft donor, obtained from the stem cell graft. The receptor was derived from a human donor who donated a stem cell graft to a child with aplastic anemia. This chain joins TRBV12-3 or TRBV12-4 and TRBJ2-1; no clear D. CDR3 amino acids: CASSLGSLQFF. The CDR3 DNA sequence: TGTGCCAGCAGTTTAGGTAGCCTCCAGTTCTTC.